Each of the 12 T cell receptor beta chains below was sequenced from the same sample in a study of T cell repertoires in cytomegalovirus infection. TCRdb independently ran MiXCR on the reads; one entry per CDR3 protein. The data hold 300,000 to 450,000 distinct CDR3 sequences, with over 15% observed a single time. Sequencing was done on a sample of PBMCs. These receptors originate from a human donor in good health (CMV status not recorded). Some clones in this sample may be carry-over from other donors' samples.

This clonotype was recorded many times. V is TRBV7-8 and J is TRBJ2-3; D is perhaps TRBD1 (5 bases). Per germline, CDR1 SGHVS and CDR2 FQNEAQ. Trimming pared 4 bases from V and 0 bases from J, leaving 14 bases between. This CDR3 is built from 16 residues. The DNA for the CDR3 is TGTGCCAGCAGCTCCCGGACAAGGAAAAGCACAGATACGCAGTATTTT. It specifies CASSSRTRKSTDTQYF.

There are a few counts of this clonotype. The gene calls are TRBV20-1 and TRBJ1-4; D may be TRBD1 (5 bases). Germline CDR1 and CDR2: DFQATT and SNEGSKA (reference sequence). This CDR3 is built from 13 residues. Trimming removed 6 bases from V and 5 bases from J, with 13 bases in between. The CDR3 region is CSAVLGVNEKLFF. The CDR3 DNA reads TGCAGTGCCGTCTTGGGGGTCAATGAAAAACTGTTTTTT.

This clonotype occurred a few times. This chain links TRBV19 with TRBJ2-3; D possibly corresponds to TRBD2 (6 bases). Germline V gives CDR1 LNHDA, CDR2 SQIVND (reference sequence). V lost 10 bases and J 2 bases, leaving 13 bases between the germline ends. This CDR3 is built from 13 residues. The CDR3 protein is CATRRESTDTQYF. The CDR3 region has the DNA TGTGCCACCAGGCGGGAATCCACAGATACGCAGTATTTT.

This clonotype has more than one count but fewer than ten. J is TRBJ1-5 and V is TRBV5-4, with D unclear. This CDR3 is 13 amino acids long. V lost 3 bases and J lost 2, with 6 bases in between. CDR1 SGHNT and CDR2 YYREEE come from the germline V gene (reference sequence). The CDR3 bases are TGTGCCAGCAGCTGGGGTCGCAATCAGCCCCAGCATTTT. This sequence encodes CASSWGRNQPQHF.

This chain connects TRBV15 to TRBJ1-1; D not resolved. The CDR3 extends over 12 amino acids. The germline CDR1 and CDR2 sequences are LNHNV and YYDKDF (reference sequence). V gave up 6 bases and J gave up 5 bases, with 10 bases separating them. DNA for the CDR3: TGTGCCACCAGGGACGGGGTTACTGAAGCTTTCTTT. It is translated as CATRDGVTEAFF. The whole variable domain, filled in from reference TRBV15 and TRBJ1-1, reads DAMVIQNPRYQVTQFGKPVTLSCSQTLNHNVMYWYQQKSSQAPKLLFHYYDKDFNNEADTPDNFQSRRPNTSFCFLDIRSPGLGDTAMYLCATRDGVTEAFFGQGTRLTVV.

This clonotype occurred a few times. J is TRBJ2-1 and V is TRBV4-3, with 12 nucleotides matching TRBD2. The CDR3 contains 16 residues. Germline CDR1 and CDR2: LGHNA and YSLEER. Trimming took 6 bases from V and 2 from J; bases not matched to a gene: 5. Here the CDR3 DNA reads TGCGCCAGCAGTCACGGACTAGCGGGACCCTACAATGAGCAGTTCTTC. Encoded protein: CASSHGLAGPYNEQFF.

This clonotype was recorded a few times. This sequence joins TRBV3-1 and TRBJ2-5; a possible D gene is TRBD2 (6 bases). Germline-derived CDR1 and CDR2 are LGHDT and YNNKEL (reference sequence). The CDR3 has 14 amino acids. The V end was cut by 1 base, the J end by 7 bases, with 13 bases between. The CDR3 DNA reads as TGTGCCAGCAGCCAAGGAATGGCGGGGCGGACCCAGTACTTC. Translation gives CASSQGMAGRTQYF.

Only a few counts were recorded for this clonotype. The V and J genes are TRBV19 and TRBJ2-7; D not certain. Between the trimmed V and J ends, which lost 4 bases and 2 bases, there was a span of 9 bases. The germline V gene encodes CDR1 LNHDA and CDR2 SQIVND (reference sequence). The CDR3 has 13 amino acids. The DNA for the CDR3 is TGTGCCAGTAGTAAGGGATATACCTACGAGCAGTACTTC. Encoded protein: CASSKGYTYEQYF.

The chain joins TRBV12-3 or TRBV12-4 to TRBJ2-7; TRBD1 matches 8 bases. V lost 5 bases and J lost 4; bases outside the gene matches: 10. The CDR3 contains 15 residues. Here the CDR3 DNA reads TGTGCCAGCAGTCGTCGGAGACAGGGGAGGTACGAGCAGTACTTC. Protein product: CASSRRRQGRYEQYF.

This clonotype was recorded many times. V is TRBV12-3 or TRBV12-4 and J is TRBJ2-6, with a tentative D call TRBD2 (6 bases). This CDR3 contains 16 residues. Trimming stripped 3 bases from V and 3 bases from J, with 12 bases between. The CDR3 nucleotides are TGTGCCAGCAGTTTTTCGGGAGCTGGTGGGGCCAACGTCCTGACTTTC. Translation: CASSFSGAGGANVLTF.

This clonotype was seen only a few times. The V and J genes are TRBV20-1 and TRBJ2-1, with TRBD1 as a possible D gene (5 bases). V gave up 5 bases and J gave up 7 bases, with 12 bases separating them. In germline, CDR1 is DFQATT, CDR2 SNEGSKA (reference sequence). The CDR3 loop spans 12 amino acids. The CDR3 DNA follows: TGCAGTGCTGCTGACAGAACTAATGAGCAGTTCTTC. Translated: CSAADRTNEQFF.

This clonotype is medium-sized. This sequence joins TRBV7-9 and TRBJ2-1; TRBD2 matches 16 bases. Germline V gene sequence: CDR1 SEHNR, CDR2 FQNEAQ (reference sequence). V shed 6 bases, J shed 2 bases, and the junction held 10 bases outside the gene matches. The CDR3 totals 19 residues. The CDR3 DNA sequence: TGTGCCAGCAGTTACCCCGGGACTAGCGGGAGGGAACCCTACAATGAGCAGTTCTTC. The encoded protein is CASSYPGTSGREPYNEQFF.